This T cell receptor (beta chain) stems from a study of OX40 agonist ivuxolimab in advanced cancers. Sequenced by immunoSEQ multiplex PCR; TCRdb stores in-frame clones only, minus some. The table shows around 72,000 clones, with 80% to 95% occurring only once. CDR1 and CDR2 (germline): SGHNT, YENEEA. The CDR3 contains 16 residues. The V end lost 5 bases, the J end lost 2 bases, and 18 bases lay between the germline ends. This sequence joins TRBV11-3 and TRBJ2-5, with D perhaps TRBD2 (6 bases). The sequencing here drew on CD4+ or CD8+ T cells sorted from blood, taken in a trial of the OX40 agonist ivuxolimab. The receptor was isolated from an adult with an advanced solid tumor such as melanoma, head and neck, liver or kidney cancer. Here the CDR3 DNA reads TGTGCCAGCAGCCCTCGGACTACCAGTGGGCAAGAGACCCAGTACTTC. Amino acid sequence: CASSPRTTSGQETQYF. Looking up the rest from reference TRBV11-3 and TRBJ2-5 gives the full variable domain: EAGVVQSPRYKIIEKKQPVAFWCNPISGHNTLYWYLQNLGQGPELLIRYENEEAVDDSQLPKDRFSAERLKGVDSTLKIQPAELGDSAVYLCASSPRTTSGQETQYFGPGTRLLVL.